This is a list of T cell receptor beta chains from one sample in a study of blood T cell repertoires in COVID-19. Measured with immunoSEQ multiplex PCR; TCRdb has only the in-frame clones, and not every one. The table shows fewer than 90,000 clones, with nearly 95% occurring only once. The sequenced material came from peripheral blood. These receptors were collected from a human donor with active COVID-19. The donor label of this sample is uncertain. Both conserved end residues are part of each CDR3. A D gene is named only where the DNA matches it firmly. Only some rows state a clone size, as once, few, many or a class for expanded clones.

j_call clone_size v_call d_call cdr3_aa cdr3_nt
TRBJ1-5 NA TRBV6-4 NA CASSLNIDQPQHF TGTGCCAGCAGTCTCAACATCGATCAGCCCCAGCATTTT
TRBJ1-3 NA TRBV7-9 NA CASRLVTGEGGNTIYF TGTGCCAGCAGACTGGTGACAGGCGAGGGTGGAAACACCATATATTTT
TRBJ2-2 NA TRBV6-5 NA CASSYSDRNTGELFF TGTGCCAGCAGTTACTCCGACAGGAACACCGGGGAGCTGTTTTTT
TRBJ1-5 NA TRBV6-2/TRBV6-3 NA CASSQLQASNQPQHF TGTGCCAGCAGCCAATTACAGGCCTCCAATCAGCCCCAGCATTTT
TRBJ1-6 once TRBV7-6 TRBD1 CASSLATGVDSPLHF TGTGCCAGCAGCTTAGCCACAGGGGTGGATTCACCCCTCCACTTT
TRBJ1-2 NA TRBV21-1 NA CASSKEVFKMRPRKEGYTF TGTGCCAGCAGCAAAGAGGTCTTTAAAATGAGACCTCGAAAGGAGGGCTACACCTTC
TRBJ2-3 NA TRBV5-1 TRBD2 CATSPGRTDTQYF TGCGCCACCTCCCCCGGGAGGACAGATACGCAGTATTTT
TRBJ2-3 NA TRBV7-9 NA CASSSVTDTQYF TGTGCCAGCAGCTCAGTCACAGATACGCAGTATTTT
TRBJ2-7 NA TRBV19 NA CASSTSQTSGIGEQYF TGTGCCAGTAGTACCTCCCAAACCTCAGGGATCGGCGAGCAGTACTTC
TRBJ1-1 NA TRBV5-5 NA CASSTRTAVNTEAFF TGTGCCAGCAGCACCAGGACAGCGGTGAACACTGAAGCTTTCTTT
TRBJ2-1 NA TRBV5-1 NA CASSVPYNEQFF TGCGCCAGCTCGGTCCCCTACAATGAGCAGTTCTTC
TRBJ2-1 NA TRBV7-9 TRBD2 CASSFIAGGYNEQFF TGTGCCAGCAGCTTCATAGCGGGAGGTTACAATGAGCAGTTCTTC
TRBJ1-5 NA TRBV7-2 NA CASSATTGNQPQHF TGTGCCAGCAGCGCTACGACGGGGAATCAGCCCCAGCATTTT
TRBJ1-6 NA TRBV6-5 NA CATGGDGYNSPLHF TGTGCCACCGGGGGGGACGGATATAATTCACCCCTCCACTTT
TRBJ2-7 NA TRBV5-1 TRBD1 CASSLGPPPLTGGTYEQYF TGCGCCAGCAGCTTGGGCCCCCCTCCCCTGACAGGGGGTACCTACGAGCAGTACTTC
TRBJ2-7 NA TRBV11-2 TRBD1 CASSFRDSDSYEQYF TGTGCCAGCAGCTTTAGGGACAGTGACTCATACGAGCAGTACTTC
TRBJ2-3 NA TRBV9 NA CASSIGPGSGSTDTQYF TGTGCCAGCAGCATCGGACCTGGTAGCGGATCCACAGATACGCAGTATTTT
TRBJ1-1 NA TRBV3-1/TRBV3-2 NA CASSQGPRNTEAFF TGTGCCAGCAGCCAGGGCCCCCGAAACACTGAAGCTTTCTTT
TRBJ1-4 NA TRBV18 TRBD1 CASSPTTGGIEKLFF TGTGCCAGCTCACCTACGACAGGGGGCATAGAAAAACTGTTTTTT
TRBJ2-7 once TRBV19 NA CASRVSDGVYEQYF TGTGCCAGTAGGGTCTCAGACGGAGTCTACGAGCAGTACTTC
TRBJ1-5 NA TRBV19 TRBD1 CASSRQGQGDQPQHF TGTGCCAGTAGTCGACAAGGACAGGGTGATCAGCCCCAGCATTTT
TRBJ2-5 NA TRBV5-1 TRBD2 CASSLGTSGRSGETQYF TGCGCCAGCAGCTTGGGAACTAGCGGGAGATCGGGGGAGACCCAGTACTTC
TRBJ2-7 NA TRBV10-3 NA CAMQQGAGYEQYF TGTGCCATGCAACAGGGAGCGGGATACGAGCAGTACTTC
TRBJ2-1 NA TRBV15 TRBD1 CATSDRRDRGLNEQFF TGTGCCACCAGCGATCGACGGGACAGGGGGCTCAATGAGCAGTTCTTC
TRBJ2-4 NA TRBV28 NA CASSLLREIAKNIQYF TGTGCCAGCAGTCTCTTGAGGGAGATAGCCAAAAACATTCAGTACTTC
TRBJ2-7 NA TRBV24-1 NA CATSEAGTTYEQYF TGTGCCACCAGTGAGGCCGGGACAACCTACGAGCAGTACTTC
TRBJ1-3 NA TRBV9 TRBD1 CASSATTGTGRGHTIYF TGTGCCAGCAGCGCAACGACCGGGACAGGGAGGGGTCACACCATATATTTT
TRBJ1-1 once TRBV5-1 TRBD1 CASSFVEGADTEAFF TGCGCCAGCAGCTTCGTCGAGGGGGCTGACACTGAAGCTTTCTTT
TRBJ2-5 NA TRBV7-9 TRBD2 CASSSGTSRSEETQYF TGTGCCAGCAGCTCCGGGACTAGTCGTTCTGAGGAGACCCAGTACTTC
TRBJ1-1 NA TRBV5-1 TRBD1 CASSRTGATTMNTEAFF TGCGCCAGCAGCCGGACAGGGGCCACCACTATGAACACTGAAGCTTTCTTT
TRBJ2-7 NA TRBV14 TRBD1 CASSQEDRVSYEQYF TGTGCCAGCAGCCAAGAGGACAGGGTCTCCTACGAGCAGTACTTC
TRBJ2-1 NA TRBV15 NA CATSREVRSSYNEQFF TGTGCCACCAGCAGAGAAGTAAGGAGCTCCTACAATGAGCAGTTCTTC
TRBJ2-4 NA TRBV5-4 TRBD1 CASSFPGGGQGTGNIQYF TGTGCCAGCAGCTTCCCTGGAGGGGGACAGGGAACAGGGAACATTCAGTACTTC
TRBJ1-5 NA TRBV6-1 NA CASSEAPGRQPQHF TGTGCCAGCAGTGAAGCCCCAGGAAGGCAGCCCCAGCATTTT
TRBJ2-2 NA TRBV7-2 TRBD2 CASSLHFSGGASAGELFF TGTGCCAGCAGCCTCCATTTCAGCGGGGGGGCCTCGGCCGGGGAGCTGTTTTTT